The clone carrying this T cell receptor beta chain was seen repeatedly, ten times or more. The target antigen is unknown. The sample originates from a study of identical twins. A universal primer site arose from template switching, and cDNA bore unique molecular identifiers. TCRdb analysed the 5' RACE reads with MiXCR anew, one entry per CDR3 protein. The table lists roughly 250,000 distinct CDR3 sequences, around 6.6% of them singletons. Germline CDR1 and CDR2: SQVTM and ANQGSEA. Between the trimmed V and J ends, which lost 3 bases and 4 bases, there was a span of 16 bases. The CDR3 spans 15 residues. Regarding the study as a whole: Out-of-frame TCR alpha sharing observed in monozygotic twins exceeded model estimates. Researchers reported weaker excess twin sharing in beta out-of-frame sequences. A partial confounding effect on zero-insertion analyses could come from invariant MAIT and iNKT cells.

Another study also made use of these data, one on yellow fever vaccine responses in identical twins.

The chain combines TRBV29-1 with TRBJ2-1; D unresolved. The source of this sequence is a young woman in good health. The sequenced sample consisted of memory (CD45RO+) T cells sorted from blood. CDR3 residues: CSVEGFGQNYNEQFF. DNA of the CDR3: TGCAGCGTTGAGGGGTTCGGTCAGAATTACAATGAGCAGTTCTTC.